These T cell receptor beta chains were read from a single sample in a study of blood T cell repertoires in COVID-19. Measured with immunoSEQ multiplex PCR; TCRdb has only the in-frame clones, and not every one. This sample yields about 68,000 clones, of which roughly 85% are seen a single time; 23% belongs to the top ten. The specimen was peripheral blood. These TCRs come from a man in his forties or fifties with acute or convalescent COVID-19. CDR3s include the opening cysteine and the closing phenylalanine or tryptophan. Each record gives: J gene, V gene, clone size, D gene, CDR3 protein, CDR3 DNA. A D gene is named only where the DNA matches it firmly. Clone size appears in some rows only: once, few, many, or a class for an expanded clone.

j_gene: TRBJ1-5; v_gene: TRBV27; abundance: NA; d_gene: TRBD1; CDR3aa: CASSLWAPNRGYSNQPQHF; CDR3nt: TGTGCCAGCAGTTTATGGGCCCCCAACAGGGGCTATAGCAATCAGCCCCAGCATTTT
j_gene: TRBJ2-1; v_gene: TRBV18; abundance: NA; d_gene: NA; CDR3aa: CASDINKAPPHEQFF; CDR3nt: TGTGCCAGCGACATCAACAAGGCCCCTCCCCATGAGCAGTTCTTC
j_gene: TRBJ2-2; v_gene: TRBV30; abundance: NA; d_gene: TRBD2; CDR3aa: CAWDSGLAGSPGELFF; CDR3nt: TGTGCCTGGGATTCAGGACTAGCGGGGAGCCCCGGGGAGCTGTTTTTT
j_gene: TRBJ2-3; v_gene: TRBV30; abundance: NA; d_gene: NA; CDR3aa: CAWTREITDTQYF; CDR3nt: TGTGCCTGGACAAGAGAGATTACAGATACGCAGTATTTT
j_gene: TRBJ2-5; v_gene: TRBV10-2; abundance: NA; d_gene: TRBD2; CDR3aa: CASRGLAGVFETQYF; CDR3nt: TGCGCCAGCAGGGGACTAGCGGGGGTTTTTGAGACCCAGTACTTC
j_gene: TRBJ2-3; v_gene: TRBV7-3; abundance: NA; d_gene: TRBD2; CDR3aa: CASSLLAGASATQYF; CDR3nt: TGTGCCAGCAGCTTACTAGCGGGGGCCTCAGCTACGCAGTATTTT
j_gene: TRBJ1-1; v_gene: TRBV11-2; abundance: NA; d_gene: NA; CDR3aa: CASSVTGELGTEAFF; CDR3nt: TGTGCCAGCAGCGTTACGGGGGAGTTGGGCACTGAAGCTTTCTTT
j_gene: TRBJ1-2; v_gene: TRBV7-9; abundance: NA; d_gene: NA; CDR3aa: CASSFTGLLSYGYTF; CDR3nt: TGTGCCAGCAGCTTCACGGGACTCTTAAGCTATGGCTACACCTTC
j_gene: TRBJ2-3; v_gene: TRBV9; abundance: NA; d_gene: NA; CDR3aa: CASRGLTDTQYF; CDR3nt: TGTGCCAGCAGGGGACTCACAGATACGCAGTATTTT
j_gene: TRBJ1-5; v_gene: TRBV6-5; abundance: NA; d_gene: TRBD1; CDR3aa: CASSQRQGWQPQHF; CDR3nt: TGTGCCAGCAGCCAAAGACAGGGCTGGCAGCCCCAGCATTTT
j_gene: TRBJ2-1; v_gene: TRBV27; abundance: NA; d_gene: NA; CDR3aa: CASSSPPSSYNEQFF; CDR3nt: TGTGCCAGCAGCTCACCCCCCAGCTCCTACAATGAGCAGTTCTTC
j_gene: TRBJ2-1; v_gene: TRBV10-3; abundance: NA; d_gene: NA; CDR3aa: CAISRDSYNEQFF; CDR3nt: TGTGCCATCAGCCGGGACTCTTACAATGAGCAGTTCTTC
j_gene: TRBJ2-3; v_gene: TRBV5-4; abundance: NA; d_gene: NA; CDR3aa: CASSPRGETTDTQYF; CDR3nt: TGTGCCAGCAGCCCACGTGGGGAGACCACAGATACGCAGTATTTT
j_gene: TRBJ1-2; v_gene: TRBV19; abundance: few; d_gene: NA; CDR3aa: CASSISGDQGEYTF; CDR3nt: TGTGCCAGTAGTATATCAGGGGACCAAGGAGAGTACACCTTC
j_gene: TRBJ2-7; v_gene: TRBV15; abundance: NA; d_gene: NA; CDR3aa: CATSSDRRGSYEQYF; CDR3nt: TGTGCCACCAGTTCTGACAGGAGAGGTTCCTACGAGCAGTACTTC
j_gene: TRBJ1-5; v_gene: TRBV18; abundance: NA; d_gene: NA; CDR3aa: CASSSYSNQPQHF; CDR3nt: TGTGCCAGCTCCAGTTATAGCAATCAGCCCCAGCATTTT
j_gene: TRBJ2-1; v_gene: TRBV3-1/TRBV3-2; abundance: NA; d_gene: NA; CDR3aa: CASSQGGLYNEQFF; CDR3nt: TGTGCCAGCAGCCAAGGAGGCCTCTACAATGAGCAGTTCTTC
j_gene: TRBJ1-1; v_gene: TRBV5-6; abundance: NA; d_gene: NA; CDR3aa: CASSSNTEAFF; CDR3nt: TGTGCCAGCAGCTCAAACACTGAAGCTTTCTTT
j_gene: TRBJ1-2; v_gene: TRBV6-1; abundance: NA; d_gene: NA; CDR3aa: CASTTPGWGYTF; CDR3nt: TGTGCCAGCACGACCCCAGGTTGGGGCTACACCTTC
j_gene: TRBJ1-5; v_gene: TRBV29-1; abundance: NA; d_gene: NA; CDR3aa: CSVSDGNQPQHF; CDR3nt: TGCAGCGTTTCAGACGGGAATCAGCCCCAGCATTTT
j_gene: TRBJ2-1; v_gene: TRBV3-1/TRBV3-2; abundance: NA; d_gene: NA; CDR3aa: CASSHSNEQFF; CDR3nt: TGTGCCAGCAGCCATAGCAATGAGCAGTTCTTC
j_gene: TRBJ1-4; v_gene: TRBV4-1; abundance: NA; d_gene: NA; CDR3aa: CASSQESGQAEKLFF; CDR3nt: TGCGCCAGCAGCCAAGAGTCTGGGCAAGCTGAAAAACTGTTTTTT
j_gene: TRBJ2-6; v_gene: TRBV2; abundance: NA; d_gene: TRBD1; CDR3aa: CASKQGTVSGANVLTF; CDR3nt: TGTGCCAGCAAACAGGGGACCGTCTCTGGGGCCAACGTCCTGACTTTC
j_gene: TRBJ1-2; v_gene: TRBV10-3; abundance: NA; d_gene: TRBD1; CDR3aa: CAINEGTGAGYTF; CDR3nt: TGTGCCATCAACGAGGGGACAGGGGCCGGCTACACCTTC
j_gene: TRBJ2-7; v_gene: TRBV27; abundance: NA; d_gene: TRBD2; CDR3aa: CASSLAGSPIWYF; CDR3nt: TGTGCCAGCAGTCTAGCGGGGTCCCCAATTTGGTACTTC
j_gene: TRBJ2-2; v_gene: TRBV3-1/TRBV3-2; abundance: NA; d_gene: NA; CDR3aa: CASSQALFTSHTGELFF; CDR3nt: TGTGCCAGCAGCCAAGCACTCTTCACTAGTCACACCGGGGAGCTGTTTTTT
j_gene: TRBJ1-3; v_gene: TRBV6-6; abundance: NA; d_gene: TRBD1; CDR3aa: CASSSAGGPGNTIYF; CDR3nt: TGTGCCAGCAGCTCCGCAGGGGGCCCTGGAAACACCATATATTTT
j_gene: TRBJ2-1; v_gene: TRBV18; abundance: NA; d_gene: NA; CDR3aa: CASSSTRQHNEQFF; CDR3nt: TGTGCCAGCTCATCCACGAGACAGCACAATGAGCAGTTCTTC
j_gene: TRBJ2-7; v_gene: TRBV5-1; abundance: NA; d_gene: NA; CDR3aa: CASSLAGRASSYEQYF; CDR3nt: TGCGCCAGCAGCTTGGCCGGGAGAGCTAGCTCCTACGAGCAGTACTTC
j_gene: TRBJ2-5; v_gene: TRBV6-1; abundance: NA; d_gene: NA; CDR3aa: CASSEVLGDLGETQYF; CDR3nt: TGTGCCAGCAGTGAAGTTCTGGGGGACTTAGGGGAGACCCAGTACTTC
j_gene: TRBJ2-5; v_gene: TRBV11-1; abundance: once; d_gene: NA; CDR3aa: CASSSDQETQYF; CDR3nt: TGTGCCAGCAGCTCGGACCAAGAGACCCAGTACTTC
j_gene: TRBJ2-1; v_gene: TRBV5-1; abundance: NA; d_gene: TRBD2; CDR3aa: CASSAKTSGGASSYNEQFF; CDR3nt: TGCGCCAGCAGCGCAAAAACTAGCGGGGGGGCTTCCTCCTACAATGAGCAGTTCTTC
j_gene: TRBJ2-3; v_gene: TRBV5-1; abundance: NA; d_gene: TRBD2; CDR3aa: CASSALAGGKADTQYF; CDR3nt: TGCGCCAGCAGTGCCTTGGCGGGGGGGAAGGCAGATACGCAGTATTTT
j_gene: TRBJ2-3; v_gene: TRBV5-1; abundance: NA; d_gene: NA; CDR3aa: CASSLGPTDTQYF; CDR3nt: TGCGCCAGCAGCTTGGGGCCCACAGATACGCAGTATTTT
j_gene: TRBJ2-7; v_gene: TRBV5-1; abundance: NA; d_gene: NA; CDR3aa: CASSLLMSEQYF; CDR3nt: TGCGCCAGCAGCTTGTTGATGAGTGAGCAGTACTTC